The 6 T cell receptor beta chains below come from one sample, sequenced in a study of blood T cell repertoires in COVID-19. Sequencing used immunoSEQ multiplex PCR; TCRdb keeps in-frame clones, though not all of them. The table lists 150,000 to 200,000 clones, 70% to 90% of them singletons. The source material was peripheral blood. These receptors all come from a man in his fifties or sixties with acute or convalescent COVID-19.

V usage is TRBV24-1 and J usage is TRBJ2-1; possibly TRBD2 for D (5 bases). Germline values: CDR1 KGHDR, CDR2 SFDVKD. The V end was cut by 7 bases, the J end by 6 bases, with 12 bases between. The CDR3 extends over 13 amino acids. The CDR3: CATRSGSGNEQFF. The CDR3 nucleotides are TGTGCCACCAGAAGTGGCAGCGGCAATGAGCAGTTCTTC.

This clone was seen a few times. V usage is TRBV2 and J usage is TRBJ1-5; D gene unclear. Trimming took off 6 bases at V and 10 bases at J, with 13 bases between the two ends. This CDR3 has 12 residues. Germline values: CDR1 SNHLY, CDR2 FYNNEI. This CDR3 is CASSEETTPQHF. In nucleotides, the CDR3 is TGTGCCAGCAGCGAGGAGACTACTCCCCAGCATTTT.

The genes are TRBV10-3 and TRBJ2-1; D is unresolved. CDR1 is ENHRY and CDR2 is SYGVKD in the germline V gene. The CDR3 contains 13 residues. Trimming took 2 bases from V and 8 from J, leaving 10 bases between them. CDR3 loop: CAISEPRVHEQFF. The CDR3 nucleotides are TGTGCCATCAGTGAGCCCCGCGTGCATGAGCAGTTCTTC.

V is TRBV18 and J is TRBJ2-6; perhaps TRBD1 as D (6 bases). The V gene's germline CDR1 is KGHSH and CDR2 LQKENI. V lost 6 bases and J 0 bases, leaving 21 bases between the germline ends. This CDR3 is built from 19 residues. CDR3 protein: CASSGITGQINSGANVLTF. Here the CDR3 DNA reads TGTGCCAGCTCCGGCATAACAGGGCAGATTAACTCTGGGGCCAACGTCCTGACTTTC.

This CDR3 reads CASTPRAGGPSVYEQYF. For the CDR3, the DNA is TGTGCCAGTACCCCTCGAGCGGGAGGGCCGTCCGTCTACGAGCAGTACTTC. This sequence joins TRBV19 and TRBJ2-7, with TRBD2 matching 10 bases. Trimming at V came to 7 bases and at J to 3 bases, leaving 15 bases not matched to a gene. Germline CDR1 and CDR2: LNHDA and SQIVND (reference sequence). CDR3 length: 17 residues.

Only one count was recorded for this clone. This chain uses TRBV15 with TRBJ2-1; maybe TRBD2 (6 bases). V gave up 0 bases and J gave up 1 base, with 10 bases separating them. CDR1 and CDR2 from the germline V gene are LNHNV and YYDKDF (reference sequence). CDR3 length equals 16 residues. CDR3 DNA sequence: TGTGCCACCAGCAGAGACCTAGCGAATTCCTACAATGAGCAGTTCTTC. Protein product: CATSRDLANSYNEQFF.